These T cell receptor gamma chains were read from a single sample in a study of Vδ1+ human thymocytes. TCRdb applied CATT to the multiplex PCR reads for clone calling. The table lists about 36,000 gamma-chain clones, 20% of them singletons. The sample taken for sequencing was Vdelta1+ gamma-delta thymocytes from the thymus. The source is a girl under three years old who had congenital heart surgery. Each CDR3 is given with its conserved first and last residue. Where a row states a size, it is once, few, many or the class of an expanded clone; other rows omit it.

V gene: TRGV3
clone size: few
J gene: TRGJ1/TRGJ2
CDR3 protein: CATWDTSTDEGNYYKKLF
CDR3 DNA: TGTGCCACCTGGGACACCTCCACCGATGAGGGGAATTATTATAAGAAACTCTTT

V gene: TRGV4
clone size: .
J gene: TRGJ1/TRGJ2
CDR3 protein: CATWECQKKLF
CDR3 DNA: TGTGCCACCTGGGAATGCCAGAAGAAACTCTTT

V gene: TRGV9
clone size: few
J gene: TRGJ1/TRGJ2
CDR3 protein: CALWDPLYYKKLF
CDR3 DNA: TGTGCCTTGTGGGACCCCCTTTATTATAAGAAACTCTTT

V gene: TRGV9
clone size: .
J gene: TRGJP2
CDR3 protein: CALWAECRDFSDWIKTF
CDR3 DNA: TGTGCCTTGTGGGCCGAATGCCGTGACTTTAGTGATTGGATCAAGACGTTT

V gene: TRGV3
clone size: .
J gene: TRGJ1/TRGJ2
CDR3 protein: CATWDIKSNYYKKLF
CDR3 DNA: TGTGCCACCTGGGACATCAAGTCGAATTATTATAAGAAACTCTTT

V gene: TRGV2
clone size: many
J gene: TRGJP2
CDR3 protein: CATWDGPGSDWIKTF
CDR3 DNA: TGTGCCACCTGGGACGGGCCTGGTAGTGATTGGATCAAGACGTTT

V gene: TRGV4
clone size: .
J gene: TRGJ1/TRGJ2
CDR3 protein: CATWDGLQVEYKKLF
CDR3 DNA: TGTGCCACCTGGGATGGGCTTCAAGTTGAGTATAAGAAACTCTTT

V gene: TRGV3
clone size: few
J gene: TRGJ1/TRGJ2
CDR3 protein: CATWPGNYYKKLF
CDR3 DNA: TGTGCCACCTGGCCAGGGAATTATTATAAGAAACTCTTT

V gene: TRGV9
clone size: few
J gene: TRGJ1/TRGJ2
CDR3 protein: CALWEVDPNYKKLF
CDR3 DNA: TGTGCCTTGTGGGAGGTGGACCCCAATTATAAGAAACTCTTT

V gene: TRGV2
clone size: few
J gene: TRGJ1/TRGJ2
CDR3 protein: CATWDGVEQKKLF
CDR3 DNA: TGTGCCACCTGGGACGGGGTAGAACAGAAGAAACTCTTT

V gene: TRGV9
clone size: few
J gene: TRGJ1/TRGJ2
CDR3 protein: CALWEPPGYKKLF
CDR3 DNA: TGTGCCTTGTGGGAGCCCCCCGGTTATAAGAAACTCTTT

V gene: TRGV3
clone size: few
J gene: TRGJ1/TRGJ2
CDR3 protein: CATWDRFTKKLF
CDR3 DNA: TGTGCCACCTGGGACAGGTTTACTAAGAAACTCTTT

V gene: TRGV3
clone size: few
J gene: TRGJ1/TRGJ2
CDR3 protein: CATWDRPGNKKLF
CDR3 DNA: TGTGCCACCTGGGACAGGCCAGGGAATAAGAAACTCTTT

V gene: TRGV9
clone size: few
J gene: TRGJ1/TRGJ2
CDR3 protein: CALWEVMGNYKKLF
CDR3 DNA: TGTGCCTTGTGGGAGGTGATGGGGAATTATAAGAAACTCTTC

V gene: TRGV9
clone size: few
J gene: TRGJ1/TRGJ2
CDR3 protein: CALLTRGKELF
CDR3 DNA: TGTGCCTTGTTAACGCGGGGTAAGGAACTCTTT

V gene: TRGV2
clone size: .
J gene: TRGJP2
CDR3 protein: CATWDPRSDWIKTF
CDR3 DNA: TGTGCCACCTGGGACCCACGTAGTGATTGGATCAAGACGTTT

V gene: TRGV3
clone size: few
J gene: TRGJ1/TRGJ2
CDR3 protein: CATWSERAYKKLF
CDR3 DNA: TGTGCCACCTGGTCTGAAAGGGCTTATAAGAAACTCTTT

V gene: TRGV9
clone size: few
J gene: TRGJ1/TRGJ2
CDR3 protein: CALWEEKRDYKKLF
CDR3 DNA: TGTGCCTTGTGGGAGGAAAAGAGAGATTATAAGAAACTCTTT

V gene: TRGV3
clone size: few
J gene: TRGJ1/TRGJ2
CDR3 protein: CATWDKGGVGKLF
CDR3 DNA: TGTGCCACCTGGGACAAAGGCGGGGTCGGGAAACTCTTT

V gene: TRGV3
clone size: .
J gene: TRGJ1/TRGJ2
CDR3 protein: CATWDRSGNYYKKLF
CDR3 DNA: TGTGCCACCTGGGACAGGTCCGGAAATTATTATAAGAAACTCTTT

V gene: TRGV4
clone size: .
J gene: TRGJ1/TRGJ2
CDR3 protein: CATWDFVQKKLF
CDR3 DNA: TGTGCCACCTGGGATTTCGTGCAGAAGAAACTCTTT

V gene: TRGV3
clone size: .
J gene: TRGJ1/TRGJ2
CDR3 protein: CATWAFIWKKLF
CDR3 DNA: TGTGCCACCTGGGCCTTTATATGGAAGAAACTCTTT

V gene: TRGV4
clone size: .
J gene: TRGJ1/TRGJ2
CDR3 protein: CATWDGPSNYYKKLF
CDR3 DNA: TGTGCCACCTGGGATGGGCCTTCGAATTATTATAAGAAACTCTTT

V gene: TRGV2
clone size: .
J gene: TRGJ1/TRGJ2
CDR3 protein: CATWDRLDYYKKLF
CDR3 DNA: TGTGCCACCTGGGACAGGCTCGACTATTATAAGAAACTCTTT

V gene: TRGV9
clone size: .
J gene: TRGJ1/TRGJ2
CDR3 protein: CALWDSEYKKLF
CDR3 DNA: TGTGCCTTGTGGGATAGCGAGTATAAGAAACTCTTT

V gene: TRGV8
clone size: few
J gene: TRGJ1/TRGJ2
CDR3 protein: CATWDNGFTKKLF
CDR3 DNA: TGTGCCACCTGGGATAATGGCTTCACTAAGAAACTCTTT

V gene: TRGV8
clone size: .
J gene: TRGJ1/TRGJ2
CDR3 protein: CATWDRQRYYKKLF
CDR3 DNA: TGTGCCACCTGGGATAGGCAGAGATATTATAAGAAACTCTTT

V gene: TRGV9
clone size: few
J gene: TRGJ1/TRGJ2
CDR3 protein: CALWEGHKKLF
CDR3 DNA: TGTGCCTTGTGGGAAGGCCATAAGAAACTCTTT

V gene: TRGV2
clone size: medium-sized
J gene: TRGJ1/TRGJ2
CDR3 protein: CATWDGRGKLF
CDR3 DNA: TGTGCCACCTGGGACGGGCGGGGGAAACTCTTT

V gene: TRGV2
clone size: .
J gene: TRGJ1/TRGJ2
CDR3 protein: CATWDGQHYYKKLF
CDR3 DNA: TGTGCCACATGGGACGGGCAGCATTATTATAAGAAACTCTTT

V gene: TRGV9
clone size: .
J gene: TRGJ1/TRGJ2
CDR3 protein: CALCSKKLF
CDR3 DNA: TGTGCCTTGTGTAGTAAGAAACTCTTT

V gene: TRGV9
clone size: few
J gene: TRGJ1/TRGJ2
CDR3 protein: CALWEARYKKLF
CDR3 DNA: TGTGCCTTGTGGGAGGCTAGATATAAGAAACTCTTT

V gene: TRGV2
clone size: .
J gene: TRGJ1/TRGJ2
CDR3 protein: CASTYYYKKLF
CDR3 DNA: TGTGCCTCCACTTACTATTATAAGAAACTCTTT

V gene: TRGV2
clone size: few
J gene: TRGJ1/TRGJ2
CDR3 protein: CATATKKLF
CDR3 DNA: TGTGCCACCGCGACTAAGAAACTCTTT

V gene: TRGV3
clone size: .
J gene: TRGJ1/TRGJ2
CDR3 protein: CATWDRPSGYKKLF
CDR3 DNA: TGTGCCACCTGGGACAGGCCCTCAGGGTATAAGAAACTCTTT

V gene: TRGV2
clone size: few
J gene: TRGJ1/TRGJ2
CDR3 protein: CATWDGPGKKLF
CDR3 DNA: TGTGCCACCTGGGACGGGCCCGGGAAGAAACTCTTT

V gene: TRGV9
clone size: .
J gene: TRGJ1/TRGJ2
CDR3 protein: CALWETSNYYKKLF
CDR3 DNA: TGTGCCTTGTGGGAGACCTCGAATTATTATAAGAAACTCTTT

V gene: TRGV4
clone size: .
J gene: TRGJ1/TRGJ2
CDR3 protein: CATWDGPQYKKLF
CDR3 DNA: TGTGCCACCTGGGATGGGCCGCAATATAAGAAACTCTTT

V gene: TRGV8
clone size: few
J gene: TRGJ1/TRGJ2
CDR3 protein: CATWDLTYYKKLF
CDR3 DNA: TGTGCCACCTGGGATTTGACTTATTATAAGAAACTCTTT

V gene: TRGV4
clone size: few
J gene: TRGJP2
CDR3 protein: CATWDFKSSDWIKTF
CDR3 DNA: TGTGCCACCTGGGATTTTAAGAGTAGTGATTGGATCAAGACGTTT